The 16 T cell receptor beta chains below were found in one sample sequenced in a study of vaccination and CD4 T cells after COVID-19. The treatment denotes: approximately 10-day PBMC culture with coronavirus spike peptide pools or control peptides (ViraFEST assay). Their antigens are not known. The Oncomine TCR Beta short-read assay was what sequenced the DNA obtained from cultured CD4+ T cells. Each CDR3 protein gets one entry after TCRdb re-called the PCR reads with MiXCR. The sample lists 2,500 to 3,500 distinct CDR3 sequences, 70% to 90% occurring once. Sequenced: CD4+ T cells from blood, cultured in vitro. The receptors shown here come from a human donor who had recovered from COVID-19.

The chain combines TRBV7-8 with TRBJ1-1; D is unclear. CDR1 is SGHVS and CDR2 is FQNEAQ in the germline V gene. The CDR3 runs 15 residues. Deletions cut 4 bases from V and 1 base from J, with 13 bases between. Written as DNA, the CDR3 is TGTGCCAGCAGCTCAAGGCGACTAACGAACACTGAAGCTTTCTTT. This translates into CASSSRRLTNTEAFF.

The V and J genes are TRBV4-1 and TRBJ2-7; TRBD1 matches 7 bases. Germline lookup yields CDR1 MGHRA and CDR2 YSYEKL. The CDR3 consists of 15 residues. V was pared by 4 bases and J by 2 bases, with 8 bases of the junction left unmatched. CDR3: CASSPDDRAPYEQYF. The CDR3 DNA reads as TGCGCCAGCAGCCCCGATGACAGGGCTCCCTACGAGCAGTACTTC.

This clonotype was recorded a few times. The chain combines TRBV6-5 with TRBJ1-5; 12 bases map to TRBD1. Germline V gene lookup returns CDR1 MNHEY and CDR2 SVGAGI. The trim removed 0 bases at V and 0 bases at J, leaving 12 bases unmatched. CDR3 length: 21 residues. In DNA form, the CDR3 reads TGTGCCAGCAGTTACTCGTCTGACCCGGGACAGGGGGCTATTAGCAATCAGCCCCAGCATTTT. Protein sequence: CASSYSSDPGQGAISNQPQHF.

The chain combines TRBV20-1 with TRBJ2-1; 8 nucleotides agree with TRBD2. The germline CDR1 and CDR2 sequences are DFQATT and SNEGSKA (reference sequence). J lost 6 bases, V lost 3 bases, and 4 bases had no gene match. CDR3 length: 13 residues. The CDR3 DNA is TGCAGTGCTAGGGCGGGGGGTAGCAATGAGCAGTTCTTC. This gives the protein CSARAGGSNEQFF.

As concerns this clonotype: With only one base between it and a far larger clone, this is likely a read error. The chain has TRBV6-4 and TRBJ2-1; 15 bases are a match to TRBD2. The CDR3 extends over 18 amino acids. V trimming: 10 bases; J trimming: 4 bases; junction bases outside the gene matches: 14. Germline lookup yields CDR1 MRHNA and CDR2 SNTAGT. This CDR3 is CAIGEPGTSGGIYNEQFF. As DNA, the CDR3 is TGTGCCATCGGTGAGCCCGGGACTAGCGGGGGGATTTACAATGAGCAGTTCTTC.

The rearrangement links TRBV20-1 to TRBJ1-4; TRBD1 is a possible D gene (5 bases). This CDR3 region has 17 residues. Trimming removed 6 bases from V and 3 bases from J, with 23 bases in between. Germline lookup yields CDR1 DFQATT and CDR2 SNEGSKA (reference sequence). In DNA, the CDR3 is TGCAGTGCCCCGAGGGACGGCGCATTTGGGGCTAATGAAAAACTGTTTTTT. Translating gives CSAPRDGAFGANEKLFF.

This sequence joins TRBV6-2 or TRBV6-3 and TRBJ2-3; 7 bases line up with TRBD2. V shed 6 bases, J shed 1 base, and the junction held 1 base outside the gene matches. Germline V gives CDR1 MNHEY, CDR2 SVGEGT. The CDR3 is 13 residues long. In DNA, the CDR3 is TGTGCCAGCAGAGGACTAGGCACAGATACGCAGTATTTT. This codes for CASRGLGTDTQYF.

The count of this clonotype is one. This chain links TRBV7-9 with TRBJ1-1, with D possibly being TRBD1 (6 bases). V lost 3 bases and J 4 bases, leaving 9 bases between the germline ends. Germline V gives CDR1 SEHNR, CDR2 FQNEAQ (reference sequence). CDR3 length: 13 amino acids. CDR3 residues: CASSFGQTTEAFF. CDR3 nucleotide sequence: TGTGCCAGCAGCTTCGGACAGACCACTGAAGCTTTCTTT. Combining the CDR3 with reference TRBV7-9 and TRBJ1-1 gives the whole variable domain DTGVSQNPRHKITKRGQNVTFRCDPISEHNRLYWYRQTLGQGPEFLTYFQNEAQLEKSRLLSDRFSAERPKGSFSTLEIQRTEQGDSAMYLCASSFGQTTEAFFGQGTRLTVV.

V and J are TRBV27 and TRBJ1-1; TRBD1 matches at 8 bases. Trimming removed 5 bases from V and 0 bases from J; junction bases left unmatched: 14. Germline CDR1 MNHEY, CDR2 SMNVEV (reference sequence). The CDR3 has 18 residues. The CDR3 nucleotides are TGTGCCAGCAGTACCAAAAGACAGGGGCCGAGATTGAACACTGAAGCTTTCTTT. It yields the protein CASSTKRQGPRLNTEAFF.

The genes are TRBV10-3 and TRBJ2-2; D gene ambiguous. CDR1 is ENHRY, CDR2 SYGVKD, per germline. The CDR3 covers 15 residues. The V gene lost 4 bases and the J gene lost 5 bases, with 14 bases spanning the gap. The CDR3 protein is CAISVIIPGTGELFF. The CDR3 DNA sequence: TGTGCCATCAGTGTTATTATCCCCGGGACCGGGGAGCTGTTTTTT.

This chain joins TRBV10-3 and TRBJ1-1; 10 bases agree with TRBD1. J lost 1 base, V lost 4 bases, and 3 bases had no gene match. Germline CDR1 reads ENHRY; CDR2 reads SYGVKD. The CDR3 totals 15 residues. Here the CDR3 DNA reads TGTGCCATCAGTGTGACAGGGGGCGAGAACACTGAAGCTTTCTTT. It yields the protein CAISVTGGENTEAFF.

The J gene is TRBJ2-3, the V gene TRBV19, with 10 bases matching TRBD1. The trim removed 11 bases at V and 3 bases at J, leaving 5 bases unmatched. The germline CDR1 and CDR2 sequences are LNHDA and SQIVND (reference sequence). This CDR3 is built from 13 residues. CDR3 in DNA: TGTGCCGCAAGGACAGGGGGGACAGATACGCAGTATTTT. Amino acid sequence: CAARTGGTDTQYF.

J is TRBJ1-6 and V is TRBV20-1; TRBD1 might be the D (5 bases). The V end lost 4 bases, the J end lost 6 bases, and 10 bases lay between the germline ends. This CDR3 spans 13 amino acids. Germline-derived CDR1 and CDR2 are DFQATT and SNEGSKA (reference sequence). CDR3 amino acids: CSAMPGLNSPLHF. DNA of the CDR3: TGCAGTGCTATGCCGGGACTTAATTCACCCCTCCACTTT.

The chain is built from TRBV7-8 and TRBJ1-1; 7 bases map to TRBD1. V shed 4 bases and J 5 bases; nucleotides not matched to a gene: 7. This CDR3 has 14 amino acids. Germline assignment: CDR1 SGHVS and CDR2 FQNEAQ. The CDR3: CASSSQGVVTEAFF. DNA for the CDR3: TGTGCCAGCAGCTCCCAGGGGGTGGTTACTGAAGCTTTCTTT.

The V call is TRBV20-1, the J call TRBJ2-2; the D is unclear. Trimming cost V 5 bases and J 0 bases, with 10 bases left between them. Germline CDR1 reads DFQATT; CDR2 reads SNEGSKA (reference sequence). This CDR3 is 14 amino acids long. This CDR3 reads CSARPAPNTGELFF. CDR3 DNA sequence: TGCAGTGCTCGACCTGCCCCGAACACCGGGGAGCTGTTTTTT.

This chain connects TRBV27 to TRBJ1-4, with D possibly matching TRBD1 (6 bases). CDR3 length: 13 amino acids. V shed 5 bases and J shed 8 bases, with 12 bases lying between them. Germline V gene data show CDR1 as MNHEY and CDR2 as SMNVEV (reference sequence). As DNA, the CDR3 is TGTGCCAGCAGTCTAGATAGGGGGGAAAAACTGTTTTTT. Translation: CASSLDRGEKLFF.